The clone carrying this T cell receptor (beta chain) registers medium-sized (0.01 to 0.1%) by frequency. This record belongs to a study of T cell clusters in autoimmune cytopenias. Multiplex touch-down PCR amplified TRB using TRB-A and TRB-B pools in one tube. TCRdb reprocessed the multiplex PCR reads and reports one entry per CDR3 protein, with no DNA. The sample totals fewer than 8,500 distinct CDR3 sequences. About 37,500 genome equivalents of blood DNA were amplified for TRB. The CDR3 is made up of 14 amino acids. The V gene's germline CDR1 is LNHDA and CDR2 SQIVND (reference sequence). This sample also appeared in a second study, on T cell repertoires in aging, cancer and after chemotherapy.

The chain couples TRBV19 to TRBJ2-2; there is no DNA to check the TCRdb D call of TRBD1. This TCR was recovered from a human donor in good health. Sequencing was performed on peripheral blood. CDR3: CATLDRANTGELFF.